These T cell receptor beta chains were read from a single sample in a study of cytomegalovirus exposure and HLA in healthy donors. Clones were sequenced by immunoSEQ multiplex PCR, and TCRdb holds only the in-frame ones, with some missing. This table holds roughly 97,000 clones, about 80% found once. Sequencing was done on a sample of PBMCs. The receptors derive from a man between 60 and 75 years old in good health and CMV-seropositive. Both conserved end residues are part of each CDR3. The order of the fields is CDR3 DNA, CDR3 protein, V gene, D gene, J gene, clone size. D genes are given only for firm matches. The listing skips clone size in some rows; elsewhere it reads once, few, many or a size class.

TGTGCCAGCTCACAGGGGAACGGTCAGCCCCAGCATTTT | CASSQGNGQPQHF | TRBV18 | NA | TRBJ1-5 | NA
TGTGCCAGTAAACTTGGGCTAGCGGGGGGGCGAGATACCGGGGAGCTGTTTTTT | CASKLGLAGGRDTGELFF | TRBV19 | TRBD2 | TRBJ2-2 | NA
TGCGCCAGCAGCTCTTTGACAGGGGGAGGTAACACTGAAGCTTTCTTT | CASSSLTGGGNTEAFF | TRBV5-1 | TRBD1 | TRBJ1-1 | NA
TGTGCCAGTAGTCCGCGGACTACGAGCACAGATACGCAGTATTTT | CASSPRTTSTDTQYF | TRBV19 | NA | TRBJ2-3 | NA
TGTGCCAGTACCGTCCCGGGACAGGGACAGCCCCAGCATTTT | CASTVPGQGQPQHF | TRBV19 | TRBD1 | TRBJ1-5 | NA
TGTGCCAGCAGCCCGAGACAGGGGAACGCCGGGGAGCTGTTTTTT | CASSPRQGNAGELFF | TRBV7-2 | TRBD1 | TRBJ2-2 | NA
TGTGCCAGCAGTTTATCACAGGGCTCTCCCCAGCATTTT | CASSLSQGSPQHF | TRBV28 | NA | TRBJ1-5 | NA
TGTGCCAGCCAACCAGGCACTAACTATGGCTACACCTTC | CASQPGTNYGYTF | TRBV7-9 | NA | TRBJ1-2 | NA
TGTGCCAGCAGCTTAGTAGCGGGGAGCTCCTACAATGAGCAGTTCTTC | CASSLVAGSSYNEQFF | TRBV7-2 | TRBD2 | TRBJ2-1 | NA
TGCAGTCACAGCCCCAGGCGGGAGGGGGCTGAAGCTTTCTTT | CSHSPRREGAEAFF | TRBV29-1 | NA | TRBJ1-1 | NA
TGTGCCAGCAGCCCCGGGACTAGGCCCCTGTCTAGCACAGATACGCAGTATTTT | CASSPGTRPLSSTDTQYF | TRBV7-6 | TRBD2 | TRBJ2-3 | NA
TGTGCCAGCAGATCTCTAGCGGGGGGGCTCAATGAGCAGTTCTTC | CASRSLAGGLNEQFF | TRBV11-2 | TRBD2 | TRBJ2-1 | few
TGTGCCAGCAGCTGGGGGGCAGGGAGGGGTGGCTACACCTTC | CASSWGAGRGGYTF | TRBV7-2 | NA | TRBJ1-2 | NA
TGCGCCAGCAGCTTGGTCGGGGAGAATCAGCCCCAGCATTTT | CASSLVGENQPQHF | TRBV5-1 | NA | TRBJ1-5 | NA
TGTGCCAGCAGCTTGAGAACAGACACCGGGGAGCTGTTTTTT | CASSLRTDTGELFF | TRBV5-5 | NA | TRBJ2-2 | few
TGTGCCAGCACTTCAGGACAGGTCCCCTCCTACGAGCAGTACTTC | CASTSGQVPSYEQYF | TRBV28 | TRBD1 | TRBJ2-7 | NA